This T cell receptor (beta chain) was sequenced during a study of control samples from healthy donors and cancer patients. Here immunoSEQ multiplex PCR was the method, and the copy in TCRdb shows in-frame clones only, minus some. The table shows around 120,000 clones, with over 75% occurring only once. Germline V gene sequence: CDR1 LNHDA, CDR2 SQIVND (reference sequence). V lost 6 bases to trimming and J lost 5 bases, with 17 bases between them. The CDR3 consists of 14 residues. The sequenced sample consisted of PBMCs. This clonotype was sampled from a woman between 50 and 59 years old with colorectal cancer. The chain employs TRBV19 and TRBJ2-7; D gene unclear. The CDR3 region has the DNA TGTGCCAGTAGATTTTCTGGGCGGACGGACGAGCAGTACTTC. Protein sequence: CASRFSGRTDEQYF.